This is a list of T cell receptor beta chains from one sample in a study of naive and memory T cell subsets. TCRdb independently ran MiXCR on the UMI-ligation and nested PCR reads; one entry per CDR3 protein. This sample has roughly 140,000 distinct CDR3 sequences; about a sixth occur once, and the top ten carry 0.14% to 0.15%. The specimen was naive CD4+ T cells from blood. Source of these receptors: a human donor in good health. Both conserved end residues are part of each CDR3. The D gene is left open where the match is weak. Clone size appears in some rows only: once, few, many, or a class for an expanded clone.

v_gene	d_gene	j_gene	abundance	CDR3nt	CDR3aa
TRBV4-1	.	TRBJ1-5	.	TGCGCCAGCAGCCTCCGCGGGGGCAATCAGCCCCAGCATTTT	CASSLRGGNQPQHF
TRBV29-1	TRBD1	TRBJ1-1	.	TGCAGCGTGGGGACAGGGAGGACTGAAGCTTTCTTT	CSVGTGRTEAFF
TRBV7-2	.	TRBJ2-3	few	TGTGCCAGCAACGACGGACTAAGCACAGATACGCAGTATTTT	CASNDGLSTDTQYF
TRBV2	TRBD2	TRBJ2-2	.	TGTGCCAGCAGGCTAGCGGGAGCCGGAACCGGGGAGCTGTTTTTT	CASRLAGAGTGELFF
TRBV12-3/TRBV12-4	TRBD2	TRBJ2-5	.	TGTGCCAGCAGTCCGCTAGCGGCGGGGGGAGAGACCCAGTACTTC	CASSPLAAGGETQYF
TRBV10-3	TRBD1	TRBJ2-3	many	TGTGCCATCATGGGCGGGGGACAGGGGGCTTCCGACACAGATACGCAGTATTTT	CAIMGGGQGASDTDTQYF
TRBV30	.	TRBJ2-5	.	TGTGCCTGGAGAATTACGAATCAAGAGACCCAGTACTTC	CAWRITNQETQYF
TRBV28	TRBD2	TRBJ2-2	few	TGTGCCAGCAGTCCCCGGGGTAGCGGGAGTGGCACCGGGGAGCTGTTTTTT	CASSPRGSGSGTGELFF
TRBV12-3/TRBV12-4	.	TRBJ1-1	few	TGTGCCAGCCGCATTAGGTTAGGGAACACTGAAGCTTTCTTT	CASRIRLGNTEAFF
TRBV28	.	TRBJ2-7	few	TGTGCCAGCAGTGGGGGGAGAGACCTATCCCACGAGCAGTACTTC	CASSGGRDLSHEQYF
TRBV7-2	TRBD1	TRBJ2-2	once	TGTGCCAGCAGCCTAAGACAGGGCGGAGGAACCGGGGAGCTGTTTTTT	CASSLRQGGGTGELFF
TRBV6-6	TRBD1	TRBJ2-3	.	TGTGCCAGCAGTCAGGGGGAGCGGAACACAGATACGCAGTATTTT	CASSQGERNTDTQYF
TRBV30	.	TRBJ1-2	.	TGTGCCTGGAGCCCAGTGGGCGACGGCTACACCTTC	CAWSPVGDGYTF
TRBV19	TRBD1	TRBJ2-3	.	TGTGCCAGTAGTATCGACAGGGCGGGAGATACGCAGTATTTT	CASSIDRAGDTQYF
TRBV12-3/TRBV12-4	.	TRBJ2-1	.	TGTGCCAGCAAGCTGGCCGCCGGAGTAATGGAGCAGTTCTTC	CASKLAAGVMEQFF
TRBV10-3	.	TRBJ1-5	.	TGTGCCATCAGTGAGGGGGATAGCAATCAGCCCCAGCATTTT	CAISEGDSNQPQHF
TRBV4-1	.	TRBJ2-1	.	TGCGCCAGCAGCCAAGAAGGCTTCGGGGGCACATACAATGAGCAGTTCTTC	CASSQEGFGGTYNEQFF
TRBV4-1	.	TRBJ1-1	.	TGCGCCAGCAGCCAAGATCGGGTTGAGGGGCCCCGGGCTGAAGCTTTCTTT	CASSQDRVEGPRAEAFF
TRBV4-1	.	TRBJ1-1	few	TGCGCCAGCAGCCGTTTACTGGGGAACACTGAAGCTTTCTTT	CASSRLLGNTEAFF
TRBV6-2/TRBV6-3	.	TRBJ1-2	.	TGTGCCAGCAGCCCCCCGCAGGGCCCGGAGAACACCTTC	CASSPPQGPENTF
TRBV7-2	.	TRBJ2-5	few	TGTGCCAGCAGCTTAGTCGTACTAGGATTCCAAGAGACCCAGTACTTC	CASSLVVLGFQETQYF
TRBV28	.	TRBJ2-7	few	TGTGCCAGCAGTTCCAACGGACACGTCAACTACGAGCAGTACTTC	CASSSNGHVNYEQYF
TRBV5-1	.	TRBJ1-6	few	TGCGCCAGCAGCTTCGGCGATTCACCCCTCCACTTT	CASSFGDSPLHF
TRBV5-1	.	TRBJ1-6	.	TGCGCCAGCAGCTTGGCCGAGGGGATCAATTCACCCCTCCACTTT	CASSLAEGINSPLHF
TRBV6-6	TRBD2	TRBJ2-7	few	TGTGCCAGCAGTTACCTCCGGGGGGGCTACGAGCAGTACTTC	CASSYLRGGYEQYF
TRBV5-1	.	TRBJ2-7	.	TGCGCCAGCAGCCCGTGGGGGACTGGAGAGTCCTACGAGCAGTACTTC	CASSPWGTGESYEQYF
TRBV7-2	.	TRBJ2-7	few	TGTGCCAGCAGCCCAGCGGTCCGGCAGTACTTC	CASSPAVRQYF
TRBV20-1	TRBD1	TRBJ2-5	.	TGCAGTGCTAGTGAGGGGGGACAGGGCCAAGAGACCCAGTACTTC	CSASEGGQGQETQYF
TRBV7-2	TRBD1	TRBJ2-7	.	TGTGCCAGCAGCTTAGCGACAGGGGCCTACGACGAGCAGTACTTC	CASSLATGAYDEQYF
TRBV25-1	TRBD1	TRBJ1-1	few	TGTGCCAGCAGTGAATATTCAGCCGGACAGGGAGGGACTGAAGCTTTCTTT	CASSEYSAGQGGTEAFF
TRBV12-3/TRBV12-4	TRBD1	TRBJ1-5	.	TGTGCCAGCAGCGTACAGGGGGCGAGAGGTCAGCCCCAGCATTTT	CASSVQGARGQPQHF
TRBV5-6	.	TRBJ1-5	.	TGTGCCAGCAGTCGAGGACTTAATCAGCCCCAGCATTTT	CASSRGLNQPQHF
TRBV5-6	TRBD2	TRBJ2-7	few	TGTGCCAGCAGCTTGAAAGCTAGCGGGAGGGCCGGCGAGCAGTACTTC	CASSLKASGRAGEQYF
TRBV14	.	TRBJ2-3	many	TGTGCCAGCAGCCCCCAGATAATCGAAGACCAACAGCACCGCACAGATACGCAGTATTTT	CASSPQIIEDQQHRTDTQYF
TRBV29-1	.	TRBJ1-3	many	TGCAGCGTTGCCACTCTGGCGGGAAACACCATATATTTT	CSVATLAGNTIYF
TRBV29-1	.	TRBJ1-5	few	TGCAGCGTTGAAGAAGAGGGTAATCAGCCCCAGCATTTT	CSVEEEGNQPQHF
TRBV11-2	TRBD2	TRBJ2-1	.	TGTGCCAGCAGCTTCCTAGCGGGAGGGAGTATGTACAATGAGCAGTTCTTC	CASSFLAGGSMYNEQFF
TRBV12-3/TRBV12-4	.	TRBJ1-4	few	TGTGCCAGCAGTTTCGCAGCAACTAATGAAAAACTGTTTTTT	CASSFAATNEKLFF
TRBV4-3	.	TRBJ1-4	few	TGCGCCAGCAGCCAAGGGGGGGCGGGTTACGAAAAACTGTTTTTT	CASSQGGAGYEKLFF
TRBV4-3	TRBD1	TRBJ1-4	.	TGCGCCAGCAGCCAGAACGGACAGGCTAATGAAAAACTGTTTTTT	CASSQNGQANEKLFF
TRBV29-1	TRBD1	TRBJ1-2	few	TGCAGCGTGACTGGGACAGGGCATGGCTACACCTTC	CSVTGTGHGYTF
TRBV12-3/TRBV12-4	TRBD1	TRBJ2-1	.	TGTGCCAGCAGGAGGGGACAGCAATTCTACAATGAGCAGTTCTTC	CASRRGQQFYNEQFF
TRBV15	.	TRBJ1-5	.	TGTGCCACCAGCAGAGGTGGGCAGCAGAATCAGCCCCAGCATTTT	CATSRGGQQNQPQHF
TRBV30	.	TRBJ2-1	few	TGTGCCTGGAGTGTATGGGCTAGCGTTCGCCCCTATTACAATGAGCAGTTCTTC	CAWSVWASVRPYYNEQFF
TRBV4-2	TRBD2	TRBJ2-4	many	TGTGCCAGCAGCCAAGATTCGGCGACTAGCTCTAGGGGCATTCAGTACTTC	CASSQDSATSSRGIQYF
TRBV10-3	.	TRBJ2-5	.	TGTGCCATCAGTGAGTCAGTGTTAGCGGATCCGGGCGAAAGGGGGACCCAGTACTTC	CAISESVLADPGERGTQYF
TRBV7-3	.	TRBJ2-5	.	TGTGCCAGCAGCCAAGGGGGGTTAGCTGCTGAGACCCAGTACTTC	CASSQGGLAAETQYF
TRBV20-1	.	TRBJ1-1	.	TGCAGTGCTAGAAGGAGAGGATTGGTTACTGAAGCTTTCTTT	CSARRRGLVTEAFF
TRBV6-1	TRBD1	TRBJ2-7	.	TGTGCCAGCAGGAACCGGGACAGGGCTGGGCGGGCCCCCTACGAGCAGTACTTC	CASRNRDRAGRAPYEQYF
TRBV28	.	TRBJ2-3	many	TGTGCCATTGGGTCTAGCACAGATACGCAGTATTTT	CAIGSSTDTQYF
TRBV20-1	.	TRBJ2-7	few	TGCAGTGCTAGACCCCGGACCTTATGTACCTACGAGCAGTACTTC	CSARPRTLCTYEQYF
TRBV25-1	.	TRBJ1-6	few	TGTGCCAGCAGTGCAGGGGTCCTCTATAATTCACCCCTCCACTTT	CASSAGVLYNSPLHF